The present TCR beta chain was sequenced within a study of OX40 agonist ivuxolimab in advanced cancers. Across the whole study: Ivuxolimab doses were 0.01, 0.1, 0.3, 1.5, 3 or 10 mg/kg every 2 weeks. Three patients got partial responses; one had hepatocellular carcinoma and two had cutaneous melanoma. General study points: Also showing low normalized T-cell clonal expansion were some of the nonresponders.

The ends were cut back, 8 bases at V and 4 bases at J, with 12 bases in the middle. Germline CDR1 is ENHRY and CDR2 is SYGVKD. There are 13 residues in the CDR3. Comments on this clone: Its specificity is unknown.

No patient had autoimmune disease or received systemic immunosuppression. Clones were read by immunoSEQ multiplex PCR, and TCRdb kept only the in-frame ones, dropping some. The table records some 58,000 clones, roughly 80% of them present only once. The origin of this receptor is an adult with an advanced solid tumor such as melanoma, head and neck, liver or kidney cancer. The source material was CD4+ or CD8+ T cells sorted from blood, sampled in a trial of the OX40 agonist ivuxolimab. V usage is TRBV10-3 and J usage is TRBJ2-1, with D perhaps TRBD2 (5 bases). The CDR3 loop is CAIGLADYNEQFF. The CDR3 DNA sequence: TGTGCCATCGGGCTAGCCGATTACAATGAGCAGTTCTTC.